The text below deals with one T cell receptor (beta chain). The data are from a study of cytomegalovirus exposure and HLA in healthy donors. This CDR3 has 13 amino acids. The germline gives CDR1 SGDLS, CDR2 YYNGEE. V gave up 5 bases and J gave up 5 bases, with 11 bases separating them. This PCR relied on a set of 60 Vbeta primers and 13 Jbeta primers. The table came from immunoSEQ multiplex PCR; TCRdb's copy has only in-frame clones and leaves some out. Of 150,000 to 200,000 clones listed, around 75% are singletons. The sequence derives from a female donor in good health and CMV-seronegative. The chain carries TRBV9 and TRBJ2-1, with D perhaps matching TRBD2 (6 bases). Specimen: PBMCs. The CDR3 region is CASRGGTDNEQFF. The CDR3 DNA sequence: TGTGCCAGCAGAGGCGGGACTGACAATGAGCAGTTCTTC.